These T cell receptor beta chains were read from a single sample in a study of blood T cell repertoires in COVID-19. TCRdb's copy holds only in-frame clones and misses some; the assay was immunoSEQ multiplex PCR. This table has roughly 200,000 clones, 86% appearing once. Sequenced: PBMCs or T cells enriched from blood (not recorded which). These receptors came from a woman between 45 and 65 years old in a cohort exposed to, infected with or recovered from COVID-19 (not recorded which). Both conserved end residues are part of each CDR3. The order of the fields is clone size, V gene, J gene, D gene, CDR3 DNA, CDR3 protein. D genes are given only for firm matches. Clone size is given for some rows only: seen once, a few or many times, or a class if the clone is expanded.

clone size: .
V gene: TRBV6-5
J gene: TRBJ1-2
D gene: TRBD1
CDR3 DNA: TGTGCCAGCAGTTACTCGGGGACAGGAAACTATGGCTACACCTTC
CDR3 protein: CASSYSGTGNYGYTF

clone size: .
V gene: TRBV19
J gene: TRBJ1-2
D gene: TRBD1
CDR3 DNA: TGTGCCAGTACCTGGACAGGACACTATGGCTACACCTTC
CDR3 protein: CASTWTGHYGYTF

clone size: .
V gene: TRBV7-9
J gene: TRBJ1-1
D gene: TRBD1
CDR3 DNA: TGTGCCAGCAGTCCCTACGAGGGCCCCGGGACAGGGGGTGAAGCTTTCTTT
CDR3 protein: CASSPYEGPGTGGEAFF

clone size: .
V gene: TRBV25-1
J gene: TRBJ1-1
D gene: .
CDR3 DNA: TGTGCCAGCAGACGGGATACTGAAGCTTTCTTT
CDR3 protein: CASRRDTEAFF

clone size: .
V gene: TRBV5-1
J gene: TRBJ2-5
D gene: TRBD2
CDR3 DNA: TGCGCCAGCAGCTCACTAGCGGGGGGGTACCAAGAGACCCAGTACTTC
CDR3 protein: CASSSLAGGYQETQYF

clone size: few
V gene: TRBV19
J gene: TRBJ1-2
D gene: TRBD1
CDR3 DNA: TGTGCCAGTAACGGGGACCGGACAGGGAGGAACTATGGCTACACCTTC
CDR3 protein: CASNGDRTGRNYGYTF

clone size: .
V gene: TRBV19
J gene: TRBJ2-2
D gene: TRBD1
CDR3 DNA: TGTGCCAGCAAGGAGGACAGGAGGAACGGGGAGCTGTTTTTT
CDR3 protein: CASKEDRRNGELFF

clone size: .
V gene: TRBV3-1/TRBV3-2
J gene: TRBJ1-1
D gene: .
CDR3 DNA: TGTGCCAGCAGCCAAGCCCGAGCTAGAGGCACTGAAGCTTTCTTT
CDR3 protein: CASSQARARGTEAFF

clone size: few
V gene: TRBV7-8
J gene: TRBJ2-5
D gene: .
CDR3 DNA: TGTGCCAGCAGCCTGAATAGGGGCCAAGAGACCCAGTACTTC
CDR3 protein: CASSLNRGQETQYF

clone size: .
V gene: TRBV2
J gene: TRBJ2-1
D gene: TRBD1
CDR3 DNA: TGTGCCAGCAGGGTGGGGACAGGGGCGTTCAATGAGCAGTTCTTC
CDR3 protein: CASRVGTGAFNEQFF

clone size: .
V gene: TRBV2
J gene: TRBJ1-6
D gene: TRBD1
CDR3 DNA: TGTGCCAGCAGTACCGACAGGGCCGGTAATTCACCCCTCCACTTT
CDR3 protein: CASSTDRAGNSPLHF

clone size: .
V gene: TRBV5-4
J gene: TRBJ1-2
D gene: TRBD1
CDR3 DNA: TGTGCCAGCAGCCTTGGGCAGGGGGAAGTTCAGGTCTATGGCTACACCTTC
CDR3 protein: CASSLGQGEVQVYGYTF

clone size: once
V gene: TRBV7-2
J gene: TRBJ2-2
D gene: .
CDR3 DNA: TGTGCCAGCAGGCGGGGGCCTTCGAACACCGGGGAGCTGTTTTTT
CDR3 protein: CASRRGPSNTGELFF

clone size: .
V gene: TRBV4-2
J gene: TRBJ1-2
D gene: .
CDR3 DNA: TGTGCCAGCAGCCAAGAGGGTCTGGGGGCCTACTATGGCTACACCTTC
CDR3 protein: CASSQEGLGAYYGYTF

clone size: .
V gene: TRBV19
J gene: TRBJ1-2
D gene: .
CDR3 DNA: TGTGCCAGTAGTTTACAGCCTCAACCGGGGTTGGAGGGCTACACCTTC
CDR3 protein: CASSLQPQPGLEGYTF

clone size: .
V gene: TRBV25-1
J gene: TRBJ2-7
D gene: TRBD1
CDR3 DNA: TGTGCCAGCAGTGACCCGAAGGACAGGGGCGAGCAGTACTTC
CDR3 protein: CASSDPKDRGEQYF

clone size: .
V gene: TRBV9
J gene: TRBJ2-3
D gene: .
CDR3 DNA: TGTGCCAGCAGCCCCTGGGGGGTCACAGATACGCAGTATTTT
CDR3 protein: CASSPWGVTDTQYF

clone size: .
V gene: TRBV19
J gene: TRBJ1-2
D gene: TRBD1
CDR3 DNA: TGTGCCAGTAGGCCGGGACAGGGGAGCTACACCTTC
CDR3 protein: CASRPGQGSYTF

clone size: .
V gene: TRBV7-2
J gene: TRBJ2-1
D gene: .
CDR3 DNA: TGTGCCAGCAGCTTCACCGGAGACAATGAGCAGTTCTTC
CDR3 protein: CASSFTGDNEQFF

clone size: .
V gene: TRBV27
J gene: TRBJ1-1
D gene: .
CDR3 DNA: TGTGCCAGCAGTCCGGAGCCCTTGAGGGCTGAAGCTTTCTTT
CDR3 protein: CASSPEPLRAEAFF

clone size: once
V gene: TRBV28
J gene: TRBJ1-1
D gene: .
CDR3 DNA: TGTGCCAGCTCTGTGCTGCGGAACACTGAAGCTTTCTTT
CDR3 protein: CASSVLRNTEAFF

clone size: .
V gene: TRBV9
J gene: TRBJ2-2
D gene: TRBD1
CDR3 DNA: TGTGCCAGCCGGAGGGGGACAGGGGTGAACGGGGAGCTGTTTTTT
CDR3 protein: CASRRGTGVNGELFF

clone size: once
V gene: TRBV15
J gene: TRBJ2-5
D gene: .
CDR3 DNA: TGTGCCACCGGGGAGACCCAAGAGACCCAGTACTTC
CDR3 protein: CATGETQETQYF

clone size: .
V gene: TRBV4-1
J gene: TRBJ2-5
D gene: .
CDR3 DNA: TGCGCCAGCAGCCAGGGGCCGTTGGAGACCCAGTACTTC
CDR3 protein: CASSQGPLETQYF

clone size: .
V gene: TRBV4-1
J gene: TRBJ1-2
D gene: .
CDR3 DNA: TGCGCCAGCAGCCAAGGGAGGGTAGGCTATGGCTACACCTTC
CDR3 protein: CASSQGRVGYGYTF

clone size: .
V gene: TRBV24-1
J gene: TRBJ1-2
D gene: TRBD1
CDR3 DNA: TGTGCCACCAGTGATCGGGACAGGGGGCGAAATGGCTACACCTTC
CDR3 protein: CATSDRDRGRNGYTF

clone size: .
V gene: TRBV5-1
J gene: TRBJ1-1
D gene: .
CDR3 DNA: TGCGCCAGCAGCTTGGTCGGGGAGAACACTGAAGCTTTCTTT
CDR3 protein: CASSLVGENTEAFF

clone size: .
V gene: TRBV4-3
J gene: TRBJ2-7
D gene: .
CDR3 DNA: TGCGCCAGCAGCGTGATGATAGAGGGGGTTAACTACGAGCAGTACTTC
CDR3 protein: CASSVMIEGVNYEQYF

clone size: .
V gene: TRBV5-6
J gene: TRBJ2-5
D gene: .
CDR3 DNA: TGTGCCAGCAGCTGGGGGCTTGGAGTGGGGCAAGAGACCCAGTACTTC
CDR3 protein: CASSWGLGVGQETQYF